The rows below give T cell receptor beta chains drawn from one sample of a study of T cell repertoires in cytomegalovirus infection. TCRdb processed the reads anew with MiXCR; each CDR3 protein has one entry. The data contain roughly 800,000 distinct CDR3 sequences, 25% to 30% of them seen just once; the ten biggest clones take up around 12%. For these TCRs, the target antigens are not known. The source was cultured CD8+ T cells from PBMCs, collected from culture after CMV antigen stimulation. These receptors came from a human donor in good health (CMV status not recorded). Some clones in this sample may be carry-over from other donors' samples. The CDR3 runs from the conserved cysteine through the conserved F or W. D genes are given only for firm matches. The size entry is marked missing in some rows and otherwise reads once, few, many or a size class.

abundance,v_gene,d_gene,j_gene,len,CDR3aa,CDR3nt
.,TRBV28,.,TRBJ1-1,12,CASRGGLTEAFF,TGTGCCAGCCGGGGGGGGCTCACTGAAGCTTTCTTT
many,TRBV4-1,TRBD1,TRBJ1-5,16,CASSQVAGQGNQPQHF,TGCGCCAGCAGCCAAGTGGCAGGACAGGGCAATCAGCCCCAGCATTTT
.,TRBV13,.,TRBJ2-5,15,CASSPPTGRGETQYF,TGTGCCAGCAGCCCGCCGACAGGGAGGGGAGAGACCCAGTACTTC
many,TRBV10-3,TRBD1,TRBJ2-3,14,CAIAGGGPTDTQYF,TGTGCCATCGCAGGGGGTGGCCCCACAGATACGCAGTATTTT
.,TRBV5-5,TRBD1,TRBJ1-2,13,CASSLTGGKGYTF,TGTGCCAGCAGCCTGACAGGGGGCAAAGGCTACACCTTC
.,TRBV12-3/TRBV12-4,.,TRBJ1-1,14,CASSYTRGVDEAFF,TGTGCCAGCAGTTATACCCGGGGGGTCGATGAAGCTTTCTTT
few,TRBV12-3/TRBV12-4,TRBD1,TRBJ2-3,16,CASSLLGQGPADTQYF,TGTGCCAGCAGCTTACTCGGACAGGGCCCCGCAGATACGCAGTATTTT
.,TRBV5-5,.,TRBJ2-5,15,CASKETASSQETQYF,TGTGCCAGCAAGGAAACAGCCTCTTCCCAAGAGACCCAGTACTTC
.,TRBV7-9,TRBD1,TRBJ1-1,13,CASSPRTGPEAFF,TGTGCCAGCAGCCCCCGGACAGGGCCTGAAGCTTTCTTT
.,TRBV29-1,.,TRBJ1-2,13,CSVENVEQPEVAF,TGCAGCGTTGAAAATGTAGAACAGCCAGAAGTGGCCTTC
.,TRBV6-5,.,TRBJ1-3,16,CASSYESLPSGNTIYF,TGTGCCAGCAGTTACGAGAGCCTACCCTCTGGAAACACCATATATTTT
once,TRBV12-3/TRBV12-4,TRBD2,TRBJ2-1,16,CASRGTSGWSYNEQFF,TGTGCCAGCAGGGGGACTAGCGGGTGGTCCTACAATGAGCAGTTCTTC
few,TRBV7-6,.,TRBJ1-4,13,CASSSEINEKLFF,TGTGCCAGCAGCTCTGAAATAAATGAAAAACTGTTTTTT
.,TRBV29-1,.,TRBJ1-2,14,CSVEDGGREGGYTF,TGCAGCGTTGAAGATGGCGGCAGGGAGGGTGGCTACACCTTC
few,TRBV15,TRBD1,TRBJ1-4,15,CATSRRTGSNEKLFF,TGTGCCACCAGCAGACGGACAGGGAGTAATGAAAAACTGTTTTTT
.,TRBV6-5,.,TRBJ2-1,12,CASSYGSEPSAF,TGTGCCAGCAGTTACGGTTCGGAACCGTCGGCCTTC
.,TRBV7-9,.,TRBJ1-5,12,CASSLAGAPQHF,TGTGCCAGCAGCTTAGCTGGGGCCCCCCAGCATTTT
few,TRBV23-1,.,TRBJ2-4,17,CASSQSPPGAAKNIQYF,TGCGCCAGCAGTCAAAGCCCTCCGGGGGCAGCCAAAAACATTCAGTACTTC
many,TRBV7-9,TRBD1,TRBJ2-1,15,CAIIKTGDIDNEQFF,TGTGCCATCATTAAGACAGGGGATATAGACAATGAGCAGTTCTTC
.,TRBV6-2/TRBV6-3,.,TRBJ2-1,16,CASSYSISDGYNEQFF,TGTGCCAGCAGTTACTCTATTTCCGACGGATACAATGAGCAGTTCTTC
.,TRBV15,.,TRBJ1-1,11,CATSRGAEAFF,TGTGCCACCAGCAGAGGAGCTGAAGCTTTCTTT
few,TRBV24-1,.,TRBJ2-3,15,CATSTPRDSTDTQYF,TGTGCCACCAGCACCCCGAGGGATAGCACAGATACGCAGTATTTT
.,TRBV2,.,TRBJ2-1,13,CATDGSSYNEQFF,TGTGCCACCGACGGGAGCTCCTACAATGAGCAGTTCTTC